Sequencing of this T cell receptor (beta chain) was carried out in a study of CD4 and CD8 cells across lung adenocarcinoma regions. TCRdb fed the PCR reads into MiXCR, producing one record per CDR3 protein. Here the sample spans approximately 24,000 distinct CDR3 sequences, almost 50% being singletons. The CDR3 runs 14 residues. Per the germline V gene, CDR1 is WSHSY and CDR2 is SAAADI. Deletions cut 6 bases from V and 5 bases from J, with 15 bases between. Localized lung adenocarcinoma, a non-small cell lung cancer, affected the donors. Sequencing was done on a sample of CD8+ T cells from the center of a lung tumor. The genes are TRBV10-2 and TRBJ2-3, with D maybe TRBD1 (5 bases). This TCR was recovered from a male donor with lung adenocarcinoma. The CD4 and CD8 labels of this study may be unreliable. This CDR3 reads CASRGLSGKDTQYF. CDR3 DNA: TGCGCCAGCAGGGGGCTGTCAGGCAAAGATACGCAGTATTTT.